The rows below give T cell receptor beta chains drawn from one sample of a study of ipilimumab plus nivolumab after autologous stem cell transplantation. Sequencing was performed with immunoSEQ multiplex PCR; in TCRdb, only in-frame clones are kept and a portion is missing. The sample lists about 19,000 clones; around 81% were seen once. This specimen was PBMCs, taken in a trial of ipilimumab plus nivolumab as post-transplant consolidation. These receptors were collected from a male donor with diffuse large B-cell lymphoma. Both conserved end residues are part of each CDR3. A D gene is named only where the DNA matches it firmly. Clone size is not always given. Where it is, it says once, few, many or a class for expanded clones.

CDR3 DNA: TGTGCCAGCAGCCACAGGGAGACCGGGGAGCTGTTTTTT; CDR3 protein: CASSHRETGELFF; V gene: TRBV6-5; clone size: NA; D gene: NA; J gene: TRBJ2-2
CDR3 DNA: TGTGCCAGCAGCCCCCTCCGAGCGAACACCGGGGAGCTGTTTTTT; CDR3 protein: CASSPLRANTGELFF; V gene: TRBV9; clone size: NA; D gene: NA; J gene: TRBJ2-2
CDR3 DNA: TGTGCCAGCAGTGAATGGGAAGACTATGGCTACACCTTC; CDR3 protein: CASSEWEDYGYTF; V gene: TRBV6-1; clone size: NA; D gene: NA; J gene: TRBJ1-2
CDR3 DNA: TGTGCCAGCAGCGTAGGAGGGAGCTTTAACTATGGCTACACCTTC; CDR3 protein: CASSVGGSFNYGYTF; V gene: TRBV9; clone size: NA; D gene: NA; J gene: TRBJ1-2
CDR3 DNA: TGTGCCAGCAGTGTCGGTCACAGCCTTCCTCAAGAGACCCAGTACTTC; CDR3 protein: CASSVGHSLPQETQYF; V gene: TRBV6-1; clone size: once; D gene: NA; J gene: TRBJ2-5
CDR3 DNA: TGTGCCAGCAGCTCTGGGGGTGGGTACACTGAAGCTTTCTTT; CDR3 protein: CASSSGGGYTEAFF; V gene: TRBV7-9; clone size: NA; D gene: NA; J gene: TRBJ1-1
CDR3 DNA: TGTGCCAGCAGCCCAACGAGGGTGCGGGGGTACAATGAGCAGTTCTTC; CDR3 protein: CASSPTRVRGYNEQFF; V gene: TRBV11-2; clone size: NA; D gene: TRBD2; J gene: TRBJ2-1
CDR3 DNA: TGTGCCAGTAGTACGACACCGTGGACAGTCCCCTCATATAGCAATCAGCCCCAGCATTTT; CDR3 protein: CASSTTPWTVPSYSNQPQHF; V gene: TRBV19; clone size: NA; D gene: NA; J gene: TRBJ1-5
CDR3 DNA: TGTGCCAGCAGGAAGGGGGCCTTGTACCAAGAGACCCAGTACTTC; CDR3 protein: CASRKGALYQETQYF; V gene: TRBV6-1; clone size: NA; D gene: TRBD1; J gene: TRBJ2-5
CDR3 DNA: TGCAGCGGGGGGTACCTACAGGGATTTAGCTCCTACAATGAGCAGTTCTTC; CDR3 protein: CSGGYLQGFSSYNEQFF; V gene: TRBV29-1; clone size: NA; D gene: NA; J gene: TRBJ2-1
CDR3 DNA: NA; CDR3 protein: CASSYSFSGPETQYF; V gene: TRBV6-5; clone size: NA; D gene: NA; J gene: TRBJ2-5
CDR3 DNA: TGTGCCAGCAGTGCCGTCACCGGGACAGGGTACTATGGCTACACCTTC; CDR3 protein: CASSAVTGTGYYGYTF; V gene: TRBV6-1; clone size: medium-sized; D gene: TRBD1; J gene: TRBJ1-2
CDR3 DNA: TGTGCCAGCTCACCAGGTACGACTACCTATGGCTACACCTTC; CDR3 protein: CASSPGTTTYGYTF; V gene: TRBV18; clone size: NA; D gene: NA; J gene: TRBJ1-2
CDR3 DNA: TGTGCCAGCAGCCGATTCACGTATGCAACTAATGAAAAACTGTTTTTT; CDR3 protein: CASSRFTYATNEKLFF; V gene: TRBV5-4; clone size: NA; D gene: NA; J gene: TRBJ1-4
CDR3 DNA: TGTGCCAGCTCACCTCCACAGGCAGATACGCAGTATTTT; CDR3 protein: CASSPPQADTQYF; V gene: TRBV18; clone size: NA; D gene: NA; J gene: TRBJ2-3
CDR3 DNA: TGTGCCAGCAGCTTAGCGGTACGGTACGAGCAGTACTTC; CDR3 protein: CASSLAVRYEQYF; V gene: TRBV7-6; clone size: NA; D gene: NA; J gene: TRBJ2-7
CDR3 DNA: TGTGCCAGCAGTACCTGGACAGAGCAAGAGACCCAGTACTTC; CDR3 protein: CASSTWTEQETQYF; V gene: TRBV5-6; clone size: NA; D gene: NA; J gene: TRBJ2-5
CDR3 DNA: TGTGCCAGCAGCCAGGATGTGGGGACAGATACGCAGTATTTT; CDR3 protein: CASSQDVGTDTQYF; V gene: TRBV7-2; clone size: once; D gene: NA; J gene: TRBJ2-3
CDR3 DNA: TGTGCCAGCAGCTTAGTGGCCAGGGGGGCCTATGGCTACACCTTC; CDR3 protein: CASSLVARGAYGYTF; V gene: TRBV7-9; clone size: NA; D gene: TRBD1; J gene: TRBJ1-2
CDR3 DNA: TGTGCCAGCAGTGCGGCAGGGCACACCGGGGAGCTGTTTTTT; CDR3 protein: CASSAAGHTGELFF; V gene: TRBV2; clone size: NA; D gene: NA; J gene: TRBJ2-2
CDR3 DNA: TGTGCCAGCAGCTTAGCAGGGACCTATGGCTACACCTTC; CDR3 protein: CASSLAGTYGYTF; V gene: TRBV7-6; clone size: NA; D gene: NA; J gene: TRBJ1-2
CDR3 DNA: TGCGCCAGCAGCTATGATAGGGGGCGGGCGAATACGCAGTATTTT; CDR3 protein: CASSYDRGRANTQYF; V gene: TRBV5-1; clone size: NA; D gene: TRBD1; J gene: TRBJ2-3
CDR3 DNA: TGTGCCAGCAGCCTCCACCCGGGGGAGGTAGATGAGCAGTTCTTC; CDR3 protein: CASSLHPGEVDEQFF; V gene: TRBV6-4; clone size: once; D gene: NA; J gene: TRBJ2-1
CDR3 DNA: TGTGCCAGTAGTCTGCGGGGGTCCACCCGCCAGCCCCAGCATTTT; CDR3 protein: CASSLRGSTRQPQHF; V gene: TRBV19; clone size: NA; D gene: NA; J gene: TRBJ1-5
CDR3 DNA: TGTGCCAGTCACAGAGTCGGGGGTAGCACTGAAGCTTTCTTT; CDR3 protein: CASHRVGGSTEAFF; V gene: TRBV6-6; clone size: once; D gene: NA; J gene: TRBJ1-1
CDR3 DNA: TGTGCCATCAGTGGGGTCAGAGAGCCTACTGAGCAGTTCTTC; CDR3 protein: CAISGVREPTEQFF; V gene: TRBV10-3; clone size: few; D gene: NA; J gene: TRBJ2-1